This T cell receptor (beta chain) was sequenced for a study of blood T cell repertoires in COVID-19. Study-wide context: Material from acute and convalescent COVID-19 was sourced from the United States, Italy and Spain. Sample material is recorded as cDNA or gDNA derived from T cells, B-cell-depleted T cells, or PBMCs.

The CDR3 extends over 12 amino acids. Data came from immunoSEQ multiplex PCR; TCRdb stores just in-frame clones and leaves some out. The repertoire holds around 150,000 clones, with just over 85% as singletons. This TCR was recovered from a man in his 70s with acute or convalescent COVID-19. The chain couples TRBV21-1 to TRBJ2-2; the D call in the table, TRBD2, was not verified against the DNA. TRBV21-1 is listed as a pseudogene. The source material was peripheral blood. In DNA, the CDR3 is TGTGCCAGCAGCAATACGGGCGGGGAGCTGTTTTTT. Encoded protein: CASSNTGGELFF.